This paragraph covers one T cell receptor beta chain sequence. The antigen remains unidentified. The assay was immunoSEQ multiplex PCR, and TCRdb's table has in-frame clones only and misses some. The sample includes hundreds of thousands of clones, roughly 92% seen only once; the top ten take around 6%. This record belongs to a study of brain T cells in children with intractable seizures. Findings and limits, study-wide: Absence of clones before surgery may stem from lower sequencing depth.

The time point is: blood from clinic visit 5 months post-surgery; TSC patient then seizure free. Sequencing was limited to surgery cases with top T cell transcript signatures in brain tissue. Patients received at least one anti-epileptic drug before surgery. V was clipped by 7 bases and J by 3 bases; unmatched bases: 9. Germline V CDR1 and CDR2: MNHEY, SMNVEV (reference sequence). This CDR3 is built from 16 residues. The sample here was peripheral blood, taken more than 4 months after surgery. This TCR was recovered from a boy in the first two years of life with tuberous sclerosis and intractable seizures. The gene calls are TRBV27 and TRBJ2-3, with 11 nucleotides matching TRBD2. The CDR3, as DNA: TGTGCCAGCACCCCAAAGGGACTAGCGGCAACAGATACGCAGTATTTT. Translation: CASTPKGLAATDTQYF.